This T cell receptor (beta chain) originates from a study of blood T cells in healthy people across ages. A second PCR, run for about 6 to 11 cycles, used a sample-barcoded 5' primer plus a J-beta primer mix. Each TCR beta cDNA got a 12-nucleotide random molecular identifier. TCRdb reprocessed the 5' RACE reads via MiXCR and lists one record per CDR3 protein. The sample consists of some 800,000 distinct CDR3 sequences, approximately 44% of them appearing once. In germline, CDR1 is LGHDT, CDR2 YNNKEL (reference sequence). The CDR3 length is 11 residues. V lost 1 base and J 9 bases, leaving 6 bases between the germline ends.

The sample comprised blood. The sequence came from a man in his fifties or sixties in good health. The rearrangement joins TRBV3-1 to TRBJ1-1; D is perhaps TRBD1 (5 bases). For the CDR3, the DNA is TGTGCCAGCAGCCAAGCAGGGAAAGCTTTCTTT. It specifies CASSQAGKAFF.